This TCR beta chain was found in a study of response to subunit inactivated influenza vaccine. General observations from the study: T cells newly recruited by each seasonal influenza vaccination are few, the authors suggested.

Remarks on this clonotype: What it binds is unknown.

V lost 3 bases and J 4 bases, leaving 15 bases between the germline ends. The CDR3 totals 15 residues. The germline gives CDR1 SGDLS, CDR2 YYNGEE. TCRdb fed the RT-PCR reads into MiXCR, producing one record per CDR3 protein. Here the sample spans about 190,000 distinct CDR3 sequences, approximately 15% being singletons. The clonotype originates from a man in his fifties or sixties who received an inactivated influenza vaccine. The sample here was CD8+ T cells sorted from PBMCs, taken approximately 5 days after vaccination. This chain links TRBV9 with TRBJ2-3; D ambiguous. As DNA, the CDR3 is TGTGCCAGCAGCGCGGTATTGGGCCTGGCAGATACGCAGTATTTT. Protein: CASSAVLGLADTQYF.